A selection of T cell receptor beta chains follows, all from one sample in a study of CD8 T cells in Susac syndrome. TCRdb called the immunoSEQ multiplex PCR reads again in MiXCR, with one record for every CDR3 protein. The table has some 140,000 distinct CDR3 sequences, just under 95% seen once. Sequenced material: CD8+ T cells from PBMCs. Receptors were obtained from a human donor with Susac syndrome. Both conserved end residues are part of each CDR3. The D gene is left open where the match is weak. Size values are once, few and many counts, or a class for expanded clones, and some rows have none.

clone size: once
V gene: TRBV11-1
J gene: TRBJ2-7
D gene: -
CDR3 protein: CASSRRFQRGQYF
CDR3 DNA: TGTGCCAGCAGCCGACGGTTTCAGCGAGGGCAGTACTTC

clone size: -
V gene: TRBV2
J gene: TRBJ1-2
D gene: -
CDR3 protein: CASTGNYGYTF
CDR3 DNA: TGTGCCAGCACCGGGAACTATGGCTACACCTTC

clone size: few
V gene: TRBV24-1
J gene: TRBJ1-2
D gene: -
CDR3 protein: CATSEHGQHYTF
CDR3 DNA: TGTGCCACCAGTGAACATGGACAGCACTACACCTTC

clone size: -
V gene: TRBV10-2
J gene: TRBJ2-5
D gene: TRBD2
CDR3 protein: CASSEVLAGDPETQYF
CDR3 DNA: TGCGCCAGCAGTGAGGTACTAGCGGGAGATCCAGAGACCCAGTACTTC

clone size: -
V gene: TRBV27
J gene: TRBJ1-5
D gene: TRBD1
CDR3 protein: CASSFLGQADNQPQHF
CDR3 DNA: TGTGCCAGCAGTTTCCTCGGACAGGCCGACAATCAGCCCCAGCATTTT

clone size: -
V gene: TRBV28
J gene: TRBJ2-5
D gene: TRBD1
CDR3 protein: CASSTREDGDRVAETQYF
CDR3 DNA: TGTGCCAGCAGTACACGAGAGGATGGGGACAGGGTAGCAGAGACCCAGTACTTC

clone size: -
V gene: TRBV14
J gene: TRBJ1-3
D gene: -
CDR3 protein: CASSSGRNSGNTIYF
CDR3 DNA: TGTGCCAGCAGCTCCGGACGGAACTCTGGAAACACCATATATTTT

clone size: -
V gene: TRBV7-6
J gene: TRBJ2-7
D gene: -
CDR3 protein: CASSLGMTSRNEQYF
CDR3 DNA: TGTGCCAGCAGCTTAGGGATGACATCGAGGAACGAGCAGTACTTC

clone size: -
V gene: TRBV27
J gene: TRBJ1-2
D gene: -
CDR3 protein: CASSLGAWPTYGYTF
CDR3 DNA: TGTGCCAGCAGTTTAGGGGCTTGGCCGACGTATGGCTACACCTTC

clone size: -
V gene: TRBV27
J gene: TRBJ1-5
D gene: -
CDR3 protein: CASSLWGDQPQHF
CDR3 DNA: TGTGCCAGCAGTTTATGGGGGGATCAGCCCCAGCATTTT

clone size: -
V gene: TRBV9
J gene: TRBJ1-1
D gene: -
CDR3 protein: CASTPEQRGQAFF
CDR3 DNA: TGTGCCAGCACCCCGGAACAGCGGGGACAAGCTTTCTTT

clone size: -
V gene: TRBV29-1
J gene: TRBJ2-7
D gene: -
CDR3 protein: CSVEMFNEQYF
CDR3 DNA: TGCAGCGTTGAAATGTTCAACGAGCAGTACTTC

clone size: -
V gene: TRBV9
J gene: TRBJ2-2
D gene: TRBD2
CDR3 protein: CASSVQREGSNTGELFF
CDR3 DNA: TGTGCCAGCAGCGTCCAGCGGGAGGGTTCAAACACCGGGGAGCTGTTTTTT

clone size: -
V gene: TRBV9
J gene: TRBJ1-3
D gene: TRBD1
CDR3 protein: CASSPRRGLSGNTIYF
CDR3 DNA: TGTGCCAGCAGCCCGAGAAGGGGGCTTTCTGGAAACACCATATATTTT

clone size: -
V gene: TRBV4-1
J gene: TRBJ2-3
D gene: -
CDR3 protein: CASSQDKLAEFSDTQYF
CDR3 DNA: TGCGCCAGCAGCCAAGATAAGCTAGCCGAATTCTCAGATACGCAGTATTTT

clone size: once
V gene: TRBV9
J gene: TRBJ2-1
D gene: -
CDR3 protein: CASSVGVVSSYNEQFF
CDR3 DNA: TGTGCCAGCAGCGTAGGGGTGGTAAGCTCCTACAATGAGCAGTTCTTC

clone size: once
V gene: TRBV27
J gene: TRBJ2-2
D gene: -
CDR3 protein: CASSFSTGELFF
CDR3 DNA: TGTGCCAGCAGTTTCTCGACCGGGGAGCTGTTTTTT

clone size: -
V gene: TRBV29-1
J gene: TRBJ1-3
D gene: -
CDR3 protein: CSVEDGGSSGNTIYF
CDR3 DNA: TGCAGCGTTGAGGACGGGGGGAGCTCTGGAAACACCATATATTTT

clone size: once
V gene: TRBV27
J gene: TRBJ2-3
D gene: -
CDR3 protein: CASSLSGKTDTQYF
CDR3 DNA: TGTGCCAGCAGTTTATCCGGTAAAACAGATACGCAGTATTTT

clone size: -
V gene: TRBV5-6
J gene: TRBJ2-7
D gene: -
CDR3 protein: CASSYGSHEQYF
CDR3 DNA: TGTGCCAGCAGCTACGGCTCCCACGAGCAGTACTTC

clone size: -
V gene: TRBV15
J gene: TRBJ1-1
D gene: TRBD1
CDR3 protein: CATSTSDRMNTEAFF
CDR3 DNA: TGTGCCACCAGCACATCGGACAGGATGAACACTGAAGCTTTCTTT

clone size: -
V gene: TRBV3-1
J gene: TRBJ2-5
D gene: TRBD2
CDR3 protein: CASSQGSSGSSETQYF
CDR3 DNA: TGTGCCAGCAGCCAAGGTTCTAGCGGGAGTTCGGAGACCCAGTACTTC

clone size: -
V gene: TRBV30
J gene: TRBJ2-1
D gene: -
CDR3 protein: CAWSGSHNEQFF
CDR3 DNA: TGTGCCTGGAGCGGCAGCCACAATGAGCAGTTCTTC

clone size: once
V gene: TRBV27
J gene: TRBJ2-7
D gene: -
CDR3 protein: CASSPSGASGYEQYF
CDR3 DNA: TGTGCCAGCAGTCCCTCCGGGGCCTCCGGGTACGAGCAGTACTTC

clone size: -
V gene: TRBV7-9
J gene: TRBJ2-5
D gene: -
CDR3 protein: CASSATTSQETQYF
CDR3 DNA: TGTGCCAGCAGCGCTACCACTAGCCAAGAGACCCAGTACTTC

clone size: -
V gene: TRBV14
J gene: TRBJ2-7
D gene: TRBD1
CDR3 protein: CASSQDPAGGYEQYF
CDR3 DNA: TGTGCCAGCAGCCAAGACCCTGCAGGGGGCTACGAGCAGTACTTC

clone size: -
V gene: TRBV24-1
J gene: TRBJ1-2
D gene: TRBD1
CDR3 protein: CATSDFRAGTDYGYTF
CDR3 DNA: TGTGCCACCAGTGATTTCAGGGCCGGGACAGATTATGGCTACACCTTC

clone size: -
V gene: TRBV4-1
J gene: TRBJ2-1
D gene: -
CDR3 protein: CASSQDQNEQFF
CDR3 DNA: TGCGCCAGCAGCCAAGATCAAAATGAGCAGTTCTTC

clone size: -
V gene: TRBV27
J gene: TRBJ2-7
D gene: TRBD2
CDR3 protein: CASSSEFNLAGGSYEQYF
CDR3 DNA: TGTGCCAGCAGTTCGGAATTCAATCTAGCGGGAGGTTCGTACGAGCAGTACTTC

clone size: -
V gene: TRBV6-5
J gene: TRBJ2-5
D gene: -
CDR3 protein: CASLQAETQYF
CDR3 DNA: TGTGCCAGCTTACAGGCGGAGACCCAGTACTTC

clone size: -
V gene: TRBV6-5
J gene: TRBJ2-6
D gene: -
CDR3 protein: CASSYSPGGGFGGANVLTF
CDR3 DNA: TGTGCCAGCAGTTACTCGCCCGGGGGCGGTTTCGGAGGGGCCAACGTCCTGACTTTC

clone size: once
V gene: TRBV28
J gene: TRBJ2-1
D gene: TRBD2
CDR3 protein: CASSSRLAGGGNEQFF
CDR3 DNA: TGTGCCAGCAGTTCCCGACTAGCGGGAGGGGGGAATGAGCAGTTCTTC

clone size: -
V gene: TRBV6-1
J gene: TRBJ2-3
D gene: -
CDR3 protein: CASSPRGTPGGWDTDTQYF
CDR3 DNA: TGTGCCAGCAGCCCCCGGGGGACCCCAGGAGGTTGGGACACAGATACGCAGTATTTT

clone size: -
V gene: TRBV20-1
J gene: TRBJ2-3
D gene: TRBD2
CDR3 protein: CSARTSVTDTQYF
CDR3 DNA: TGCAGTGCCAGGACTAGCGTCACAGATACGCAGTATTTT

clone size: -
V gene: TRBV7-6
J gene: TRBJ2-3
D gene: TRBD1
CDR3 protein: CASSYDSGGQARFSTDTQYF
CDR3 DNA: TGTGCCAGCAGCTACGACTCGGGCGGACAGGCACGCTTTAGCACAGATACGCAGTATTTT

clone size: once
V gene: TRBV5-1
J gene: TRBJ2-1
D gene: -
CDR3 protein: CASRAKGGNEQFF
CDR3 DNA: TGCGCCAGCAGGGCGAAAGGGGGAAATGAGCAGTTCTTC

clone size: -
V gene: TRBV4-1
J gene: TRBJ2-7
D gene: -
CDR3 protein: CASSQERRGSYEQYF
CDR3 DNA: TGCGCCAGCAGCCAAGAAAGGCGAGGCTCCTACGAGCAGTACTTC

clone size: -
V gene: TRBV6-5
J gene: TRBJ2-7
D gene: -
CDR3 protein: CASSYSRGDEQYF
CDR3 DNA: TGTGCCAGCAGTTACTCAAGGGGTGACGAGCAGTACTTC

clone size: -
V gene: TRBV6-5
J gene: TRBJ2-7
D gene: -
CDR3 protein: CASSYSEDTYSYEQYF
CDR3 DNA: TGTGCCAGCAGTTACTCGGAAGACACCTACTCCTACGAGCAGTACTTC

clone size: -
V gene: TRBV12-5
J gene: TRBJ2-1
D gene: -
CDR3 protein: CASGLRGNEQFF
CDR3 DNA: TGTGCTAGTGGTTTGAGGGGCAATGAGCAGTTCTTC

clone size: -
V gene: TRBV5-1
J gene: TRBJ2-3
D gene: -
CDR3 protein: CASSLSQGLEDTQYF
CDR3 DNA: TGCGCCAGCAGCCTATCCCAGGGGCTTGAAGATACGCAGTATTTT

clone size: -
V gene: TRBV5-6
J gene: TRBJ2-7
D gene: TRBD1
CDR3 protein: CASSLGQGALYEQYF
CDR3 DNA: TGTGCCAGCAGCTTGGGGCAGGGGGCGTTGTACGAGCAGTACTTC

clone size: -
V gene: TRBV30
J gene: TRBJ2-1
D gene: -
CDR3 protein: CAWSNGNEQFF
CDR3 DNA: TGTGCCTGGAGCAACGGGAATGAGCAGTTCTTC

clone size: once
V gene: TRBV27
J gene: TRBJ2-5
D gene: -
CDR3 protein: CASSLFYGEETQYF
CDR3 DNA: TGTGCCAGCAGTTTATTTTACGGCGAAGAGACCCAGTACTTC

clone size: once
V gene: TRBV27
J gene: TRBJ2-2
D gene: -
CDR3 protein: CASSYGGSGPGELFF
CDR3 DNA: TGTGCCAGCAGTTACGGAGGGAGCGGTCCCGGGGAGCTGTTTTTT

clone size: once
V gene: TRBV5-1
J gene: TRBJ2-1
D gene: -
CDR3 protein: CASSAMLGTHNEQFF
CDR3 DNA: TGCGCCAGCAGCGCAATGCTCGGGACTCACAATGAGCAGTTCTTC

clone size: -
V gene: TRBV9
J gene: TRBJ2-1
D gene: TRBD1
CDR3 protein: CASSPGQGQGSYNEQFF
CDR3 DNA: TGTGCCAGCAGCCCCGGACAGGGCCAGGGCTCCTACAATGAGCAGTTCTTC

clone size: -
V gene: TRBV7-8
J gene: TRBJ1-4
D gene: TRBD1
CDR3 protein: CASSLVGQGARPNEKLFF
CDR3 DNA: TGTGCCAGCAGCTTAGTTGGTCAGGGGGCGAGGCCTAATGAAAAACTGTTTTTT

clone size: -
V gene: TRBV27
J gene: TRBJ2-7
D gene: -
CDR3 protein: CASSGSTTGPSYEQYF
CDR3 DNA: TGTGCCAGCAGTGGATCGACGACGGGCCCTTCCTACGAGCAGTACTTC

clone size: -
V gene: TRBV9
J gene: TRBJ2-5
D gene: -
CDR3 protein: CASSVRQEETQYF
CDR3 DNA: TGTGCCAGCAGCGTAAGACAGGAAGAGACCCAGTACTTC

clone size: once
V gene: TRBV5-6
J gene: TRBJ2-7
D gene: -
CDR3 protein: CASSVNSYEQYF
CDR3 DNA: TGTGCCAGCAGCGTAAACTCCTACGAGCAGTACTTC

clone size: -
V gene: TRBV5-6
J gene: TRBJ2-5
D gene: -
CDR3 protein: CASSLAGRGRETQYF
CDR3 DNA: TGTGCCAGCAGCTTGGCCGGGAGGGGGCGAGAGACCCAGTACTTC

clone size: once
V gene: TRBV2
J gene: TRBJ1-1
D gene: -
CDR3 protein: CASSVSGYGMNTEAFF
CDR3 DNA: TGTGCCAGCAGTGTTTCAGGGTACGGAATGAACACTGAAGCTTTCTTT

clone size: -
V gene: TRBV20-1
J gene: TRBJ2-7
D gene: TRBD2
CDR3 protein: CSATGEGPYEQYF
CDR3 DNA: TGCAGTGCTACCGGGGAGGGACCCTACGAGCAGTACTTC

clone size: -
V gene: TRBV14
J gene: TRBJ2-7
D gene: -
CDR3 protein: CASSQEKGNSYEQYF
CDR3 DNA: TGTGCCAGCAGCCAAGAAAAGGGGAACTCCTACGAGCAGTACTTC

clone size: -
V gene: TRBV6-2/TRBV6-3
J gene: TRBJ2-3
D gene: TRBD2
CDR3 protein: CASRNGGSPTWTQYF
CDR3 DNA: TGTGCCAGCAGAAACGGCGGGAGCCCCACTTGGACGCAGTATTTT

clone size: -
V gene: TRBV29-1
J gene: TRBJ2-3
D gene: -
CDR3 protein: CSVPGGAGQNTDTQYF
CDR3 DNA: TGCAGCGTTCCTGGCGGGGCGGGACAGAACACAGATACGCAGTATTTT

clone size: -
V gene: TRBV20-1
J gene: TRBJ2-5
D gene: -
CDR3 protein: CSGAGLPQETQYF
CDR3 DNA: TGCAGTGGAGCAGGACTACCTCAAGAGACCCAGTACTTC

clone size: -
V gene: TRBV7-6
J gene: TRBJ2-1
D gene: TRBD2
CDR3 protein: CASSRLPRTSGSRSYNEQFF
CDR3 DNA: TGTGCCAGCAGCCGACTGCCGCGGACTAGCGGGAGTAGGTCCTACAATGAGCAGTTCTTC

clone size: -
V gene: TRBV27
J gene: TRBJ1-1
D gene: TRBD1
CDR3 protein: CASSLGTGRNTEAFF
CDR3 DNA: TGTGCCAGCAGTCTGGGGACAGGGCGTAACACTGAAGCTTTCTTT